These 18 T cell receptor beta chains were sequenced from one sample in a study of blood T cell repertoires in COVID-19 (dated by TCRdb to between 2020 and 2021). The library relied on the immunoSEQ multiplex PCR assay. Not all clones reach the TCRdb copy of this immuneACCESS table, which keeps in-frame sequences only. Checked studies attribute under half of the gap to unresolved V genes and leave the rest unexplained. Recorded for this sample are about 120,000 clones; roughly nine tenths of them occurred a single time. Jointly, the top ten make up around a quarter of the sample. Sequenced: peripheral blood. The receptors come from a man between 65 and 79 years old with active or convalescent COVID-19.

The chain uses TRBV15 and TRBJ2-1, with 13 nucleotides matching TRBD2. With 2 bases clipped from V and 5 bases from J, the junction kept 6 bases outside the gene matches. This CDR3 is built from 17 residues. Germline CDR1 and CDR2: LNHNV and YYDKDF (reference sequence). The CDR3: CATSRRLAGGVNNEQFF. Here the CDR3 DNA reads TGTGCCACCAGCAGAAGACTAGCGGGAGGCGTGAACAATGAGCAGTTCTTC. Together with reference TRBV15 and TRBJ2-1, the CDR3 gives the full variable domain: DAMVIQNPRYQVTQFGKPVTLSCSQTLNHNVMYWYQQKSSQAPKLLFHYYDKDFNNEADTPDNFQSRRPNTSFCFLDIRSPGLGDTAMYLCATSRRLAGGVNNEQFFGPGTRLTVL.

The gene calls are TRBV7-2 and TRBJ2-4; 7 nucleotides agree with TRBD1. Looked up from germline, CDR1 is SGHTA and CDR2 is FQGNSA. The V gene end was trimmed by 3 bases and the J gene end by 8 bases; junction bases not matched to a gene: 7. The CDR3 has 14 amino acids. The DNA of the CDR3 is TGTGCCAGCAGCTTGGACAGGAATGTTGACATTCAGTACTTC. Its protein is CASSLDRNVDIQYF.

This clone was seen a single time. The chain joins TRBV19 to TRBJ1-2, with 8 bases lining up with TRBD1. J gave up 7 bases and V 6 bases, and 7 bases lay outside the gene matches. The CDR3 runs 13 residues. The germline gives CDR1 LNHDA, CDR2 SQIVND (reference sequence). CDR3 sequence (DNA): TGTGCCAGTAGGGTCCCAGGGGGCTTTGGCTACACCTTC. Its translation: CASRVPGGFGYTF.

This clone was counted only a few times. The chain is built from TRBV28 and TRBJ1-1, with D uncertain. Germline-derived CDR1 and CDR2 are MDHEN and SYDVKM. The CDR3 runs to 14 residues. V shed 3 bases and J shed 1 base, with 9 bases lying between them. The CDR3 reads CASSLDGGNTEAFF. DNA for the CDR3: TGTGCCAGCAGTTTGGATGGAGGGAACACTGAAGCTTTCTTT.

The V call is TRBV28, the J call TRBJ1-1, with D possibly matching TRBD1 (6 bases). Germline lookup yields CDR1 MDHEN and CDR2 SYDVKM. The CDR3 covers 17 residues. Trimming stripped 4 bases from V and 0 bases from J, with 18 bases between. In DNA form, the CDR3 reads TGTGCCAGCAGTTCTTCAGGGGAGGGCGGGGTGAACACTGAAGCTTTCTTT. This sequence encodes CASSSSGEGGVNTEAFF.

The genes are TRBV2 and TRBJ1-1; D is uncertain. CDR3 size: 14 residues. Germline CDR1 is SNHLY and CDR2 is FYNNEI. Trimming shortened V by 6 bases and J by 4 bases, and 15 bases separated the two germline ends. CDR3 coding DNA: TGTGCCAGCAGAGATGGGATTGGGAGCACTGAAGCTTTCTTT. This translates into CASRDGIGSTEAFF.

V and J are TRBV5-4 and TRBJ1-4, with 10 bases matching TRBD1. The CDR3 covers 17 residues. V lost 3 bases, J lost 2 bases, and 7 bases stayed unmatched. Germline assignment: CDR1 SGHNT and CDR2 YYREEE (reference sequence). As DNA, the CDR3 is TGTGCCAGCAGCTGGGGGGGACAGGGGCCCACTAATGAAAAACTGTTTTTT. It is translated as CASSWGGQGPTNEKLFF.

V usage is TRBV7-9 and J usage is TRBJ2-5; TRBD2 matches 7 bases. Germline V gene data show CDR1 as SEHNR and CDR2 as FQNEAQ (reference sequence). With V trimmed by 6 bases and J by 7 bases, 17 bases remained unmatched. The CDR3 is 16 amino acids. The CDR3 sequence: CASSKRNGDYKGTQYF. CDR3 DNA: TGTGCCAGCAGTAAAAGAAACGGGGACTACAAGGGGACCCAGTACTTC.

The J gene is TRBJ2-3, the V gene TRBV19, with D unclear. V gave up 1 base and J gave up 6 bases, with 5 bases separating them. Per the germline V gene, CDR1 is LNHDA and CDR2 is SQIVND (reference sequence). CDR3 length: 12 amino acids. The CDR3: CASSIVADTQYF. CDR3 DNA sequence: TGTGCCAGTAGTATAGTAGCTGATACGCAGTATTTT.

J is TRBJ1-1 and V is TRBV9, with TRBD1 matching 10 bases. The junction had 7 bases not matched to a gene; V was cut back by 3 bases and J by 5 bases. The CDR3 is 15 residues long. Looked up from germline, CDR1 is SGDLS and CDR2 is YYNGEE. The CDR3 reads CASSEGGQGRTEAFF. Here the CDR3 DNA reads TGTGCCAGCAGCGAGGGGGGACAGGGGAGGACTGAAGCTTTCTTT.

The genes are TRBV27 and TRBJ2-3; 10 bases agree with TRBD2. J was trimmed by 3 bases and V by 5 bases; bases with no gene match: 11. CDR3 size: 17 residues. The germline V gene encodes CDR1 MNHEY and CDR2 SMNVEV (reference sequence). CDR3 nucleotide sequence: TGTGCCAGCAGTCGCGGCGCTAGCGGGAGAGATACAGATACGCAGTATTTT. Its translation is CASSRGASGRDTDTQYF.

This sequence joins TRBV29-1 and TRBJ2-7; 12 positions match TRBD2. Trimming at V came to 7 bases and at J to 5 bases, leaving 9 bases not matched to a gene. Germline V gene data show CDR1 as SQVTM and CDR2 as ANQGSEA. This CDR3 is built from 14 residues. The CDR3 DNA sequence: TGCAGCGGATCCGGGACTAGCGGGCAAAACGAGCAGTACTTC. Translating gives CSGSGTSGQNEQYF.

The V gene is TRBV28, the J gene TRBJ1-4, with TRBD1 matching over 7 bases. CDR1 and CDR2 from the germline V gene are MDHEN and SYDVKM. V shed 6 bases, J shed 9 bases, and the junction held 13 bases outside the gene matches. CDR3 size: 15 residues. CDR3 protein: CASSQSDRVAKKLFF. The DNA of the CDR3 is TGTGCCAGCAGCCAATCCGACAGGGTGGCTAAAAAACTGTTTTTT.

CDR3 sequence: CAISDVLAVQEKTQYF. CDR3 in DNA: TGTGCCATCAGTGACGTACTAGCAGTCCAAGAGAAGACCCAGTACTTC. J is TRBJ2-5 and V is TRBV10-3, with a weak D call TRBD2 (6 bases). The CDR3 length is 16 residues. Germline V gene sequence: CDR1 ENHRY, CDR2 SYGVKD. With 3 bases removed from V and 6 bases from J, the gap between germline ends came to 20 bases.

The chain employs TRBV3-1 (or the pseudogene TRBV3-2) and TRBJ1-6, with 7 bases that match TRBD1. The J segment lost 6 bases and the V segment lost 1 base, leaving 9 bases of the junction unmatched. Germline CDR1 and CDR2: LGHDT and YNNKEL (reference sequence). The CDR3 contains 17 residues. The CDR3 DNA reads TGTGCCAGCAGCCAAGGGACAACAGGGGTAGGTAATTCACCCCTCCACTTT. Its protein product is CASSQGTTGVGNSPLHF.

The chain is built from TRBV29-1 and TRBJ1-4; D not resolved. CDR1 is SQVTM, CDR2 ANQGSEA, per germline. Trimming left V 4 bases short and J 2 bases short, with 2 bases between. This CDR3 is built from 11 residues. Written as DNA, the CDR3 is TGCAGCGTTGCTACTAATGAAAAACTGTTTTTT. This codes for CSVATNEKLFF.

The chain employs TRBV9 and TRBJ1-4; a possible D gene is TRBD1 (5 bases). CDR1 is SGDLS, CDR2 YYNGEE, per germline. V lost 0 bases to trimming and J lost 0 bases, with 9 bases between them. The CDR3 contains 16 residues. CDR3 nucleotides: TGTGCCAGCAGCGTAGCCGGGGGGACAACTAATGAAAAACTGTTTTTT. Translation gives CASSVAGGTTNEKLFF.

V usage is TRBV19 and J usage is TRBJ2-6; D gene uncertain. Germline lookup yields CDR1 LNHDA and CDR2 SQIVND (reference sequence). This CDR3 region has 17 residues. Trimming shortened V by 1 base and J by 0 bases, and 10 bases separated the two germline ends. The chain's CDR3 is CASSIVDSISGANVLTF. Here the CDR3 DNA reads TGTGCCAGTAGTATAGTTGACTCCATCTCTGGGGCCAACGTCCTGACTTTC. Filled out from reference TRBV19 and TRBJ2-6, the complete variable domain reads DGGITQSPKYLFRKEGQNVTLSCEQNLNHDAMYWYRQDPGQGLRLIYYSQIVNDFQKGDIAEGYSVSREKKESFPLTVTSAQKNPTAFYLCASSIVDSISGANVLTFGAGSRLTVL.